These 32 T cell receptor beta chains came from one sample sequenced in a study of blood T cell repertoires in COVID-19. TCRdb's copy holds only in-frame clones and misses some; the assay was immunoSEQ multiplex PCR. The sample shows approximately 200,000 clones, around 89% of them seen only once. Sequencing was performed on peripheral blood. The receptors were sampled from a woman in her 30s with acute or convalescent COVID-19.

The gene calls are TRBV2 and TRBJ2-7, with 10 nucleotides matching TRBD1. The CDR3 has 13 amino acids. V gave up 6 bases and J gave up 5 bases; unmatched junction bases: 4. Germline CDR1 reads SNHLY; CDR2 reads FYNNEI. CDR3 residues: CASRRDRGDEQYF. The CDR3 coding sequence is TGTGCCAGCAGGCGGGACAGGGGCGACGAGCAGTACTTC. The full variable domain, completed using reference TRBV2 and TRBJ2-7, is EPEVTQTPSHQVTQMGQEVILRCVPISNHLYFYWYRQILGQKVEFLVSFYNNEISEKSEIFDDQFSVERPDGSNFTLKIRSTKLEDSAMYFCASRRDRGDEQYFGPGTRLTVT.

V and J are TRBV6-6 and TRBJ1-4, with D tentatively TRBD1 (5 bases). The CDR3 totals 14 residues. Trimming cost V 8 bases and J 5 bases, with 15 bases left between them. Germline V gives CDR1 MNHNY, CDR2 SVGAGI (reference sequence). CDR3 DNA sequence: TGTGCCAGCTTTTACGGGGGACCGAATGAAAAACTGTTTTTT. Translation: CASFYGGPNEKLFF.

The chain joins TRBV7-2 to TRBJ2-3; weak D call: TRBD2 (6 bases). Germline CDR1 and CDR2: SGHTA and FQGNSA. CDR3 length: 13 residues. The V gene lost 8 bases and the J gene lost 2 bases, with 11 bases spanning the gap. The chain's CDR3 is CASSKDYTDTQYF. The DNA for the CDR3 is TGTGCCAGCTCTAAGGACTACACAGATACGCAGTATTTT.

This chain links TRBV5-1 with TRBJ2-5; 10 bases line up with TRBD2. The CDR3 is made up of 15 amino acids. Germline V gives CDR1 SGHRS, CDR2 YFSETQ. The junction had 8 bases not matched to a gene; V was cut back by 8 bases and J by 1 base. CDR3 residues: CASSKREGRQETQYF. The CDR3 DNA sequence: TGCGCCAGTTCCAAGCGGGAGGGCCGCCAAGAGACCCAGTACTTC. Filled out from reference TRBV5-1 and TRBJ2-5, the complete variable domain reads KAGVTQTPRYLIKTRGQQVTLSCSPISGHRSVSWYQQTPGQGLQFLFEYFSETQRNKGNFPGRFSGRQFSNSRSEMNVSTLELGDSALYLCASSKREGRQETQYFGPGTRLLVL.

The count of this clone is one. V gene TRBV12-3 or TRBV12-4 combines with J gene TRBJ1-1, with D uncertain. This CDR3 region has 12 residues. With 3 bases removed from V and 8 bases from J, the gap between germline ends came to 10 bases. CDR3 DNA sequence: TGTGCCAGCAGTTTTGACGGGAGAGAAGCTTTCTTT. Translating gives CASSFDGREAFF.

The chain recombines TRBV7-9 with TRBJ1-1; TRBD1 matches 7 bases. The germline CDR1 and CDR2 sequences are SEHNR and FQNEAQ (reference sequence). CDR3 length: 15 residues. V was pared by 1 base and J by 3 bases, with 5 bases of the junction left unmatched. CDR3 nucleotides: TGTGCCAGCAGCTTAGGGCAGGGGGAAGACACTGAAGCTTTCTTT. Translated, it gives CASSLGQGEDTEAFF.

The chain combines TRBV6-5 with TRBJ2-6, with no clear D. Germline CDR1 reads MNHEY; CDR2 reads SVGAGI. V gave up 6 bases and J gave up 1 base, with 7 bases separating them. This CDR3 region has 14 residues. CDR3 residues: CASRSPSGANVLTF. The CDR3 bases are TGTGCCAGCAGGTCCCCTTCTGGGGCCAACGTCCTGACTTTC.

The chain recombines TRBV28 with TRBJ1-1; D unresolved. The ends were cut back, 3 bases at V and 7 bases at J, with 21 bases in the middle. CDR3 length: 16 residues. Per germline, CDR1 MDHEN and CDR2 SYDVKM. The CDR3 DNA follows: TGTGCCAGCAGTTTTCTCAGGATTAAGGTCCCCCGTGAAGCTTTCTTT. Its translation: CASSFLRIKVPREAFF.

CDR3 sequence (DNA): TGCGCCAGCAGCCCCAATCTGAACACTGAAGCTTTCTTT. This sequence encodes CASSPNLNTEAFF. This chain uses TRBV5-1 with TRBJ1-1, with no clear D. With 4 bases removed from V and 0 bases from J, the gap between germline ends came to 7 bases. CDR3 length: 13 amino acids. The germline CDR1 and CDR2 sequences are SGHRS and YFSETQ.

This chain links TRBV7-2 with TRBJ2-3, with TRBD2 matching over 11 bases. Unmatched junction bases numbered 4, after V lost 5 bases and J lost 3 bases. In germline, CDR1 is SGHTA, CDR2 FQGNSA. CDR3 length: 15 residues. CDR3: CASSLGLADTDTQYF. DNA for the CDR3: TGTGCCAGCAGCCTGGGACTAGCGGATACAGATACGCAGTATTTT.

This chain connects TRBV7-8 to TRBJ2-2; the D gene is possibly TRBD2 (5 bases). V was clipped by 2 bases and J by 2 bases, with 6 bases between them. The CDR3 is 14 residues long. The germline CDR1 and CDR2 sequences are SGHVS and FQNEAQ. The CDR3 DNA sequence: TGTGCCAGCAGCTTAAGCGGCAACACCGGGGAGCTGTTTTTT. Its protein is CASSLSGNTGELFF.

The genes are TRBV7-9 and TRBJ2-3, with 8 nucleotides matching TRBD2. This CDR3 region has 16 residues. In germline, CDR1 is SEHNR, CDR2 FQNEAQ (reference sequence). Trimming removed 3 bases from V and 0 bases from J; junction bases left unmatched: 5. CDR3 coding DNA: TGTGCCAGCAGCTTTCCTCTAGCGGGCAGCACAGATACGCAGTATTTT. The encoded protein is CASSFPLAGSTDTQYF.

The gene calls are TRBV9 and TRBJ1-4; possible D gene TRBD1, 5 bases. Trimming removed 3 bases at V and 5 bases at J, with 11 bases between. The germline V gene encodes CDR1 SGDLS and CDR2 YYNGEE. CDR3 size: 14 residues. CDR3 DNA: TGTGCCAGCAGCGCAGACAGTACGAATGAAAAACTGTTTTTT. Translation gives CASSADSTNEKLFF.

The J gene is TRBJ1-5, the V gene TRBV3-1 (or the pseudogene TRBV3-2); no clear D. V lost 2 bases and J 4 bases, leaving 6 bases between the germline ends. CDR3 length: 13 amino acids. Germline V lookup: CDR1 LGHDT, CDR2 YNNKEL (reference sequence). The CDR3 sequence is CASSQRGNQPQHF. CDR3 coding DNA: TGTGCCAGCAGCCAACGGGGAAATCAGCCCCAGCATTTT.

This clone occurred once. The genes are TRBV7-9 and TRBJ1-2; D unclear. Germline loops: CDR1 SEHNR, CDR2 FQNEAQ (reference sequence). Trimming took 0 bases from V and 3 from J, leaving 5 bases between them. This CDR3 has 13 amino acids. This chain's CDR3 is CASSLAGDYGYTF. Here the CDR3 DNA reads TGTGCCAGCAGCTTAGCGGGAGACTATGGCTACACCTTC.

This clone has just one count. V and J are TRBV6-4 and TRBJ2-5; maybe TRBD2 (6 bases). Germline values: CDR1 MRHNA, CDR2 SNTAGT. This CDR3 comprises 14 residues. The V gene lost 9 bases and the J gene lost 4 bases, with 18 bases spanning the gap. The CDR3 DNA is TGTGCCAGTACTCGACTAGGTCGGGGAGAGACCCAGTACTTC. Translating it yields CASTRLGRGETQYF.

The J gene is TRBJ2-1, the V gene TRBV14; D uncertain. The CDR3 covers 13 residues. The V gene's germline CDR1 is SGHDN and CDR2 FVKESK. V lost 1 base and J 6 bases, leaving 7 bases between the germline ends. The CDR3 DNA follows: TGTGCCAGCAGCCAAGGCGTTACCAATGAGCAGTTCTTC. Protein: CASSQGVTNEQFF.

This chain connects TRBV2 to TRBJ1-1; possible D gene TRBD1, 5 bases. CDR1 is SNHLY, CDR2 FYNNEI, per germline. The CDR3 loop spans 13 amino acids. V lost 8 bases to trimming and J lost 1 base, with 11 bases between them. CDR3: CASLQERNTEAFF. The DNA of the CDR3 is TGTGCCAGCCTACAGGAGAGGAACACTGAAGCTTTCTTT.

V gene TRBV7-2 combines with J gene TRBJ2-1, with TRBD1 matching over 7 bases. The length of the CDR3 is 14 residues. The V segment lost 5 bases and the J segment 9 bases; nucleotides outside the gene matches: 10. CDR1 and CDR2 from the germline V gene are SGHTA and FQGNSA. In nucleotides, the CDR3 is TGTGCCAGCAGCCTGATGACAGGGAATGCTGAGCAGTTCTTC. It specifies CASSLMTGNAEQFF.

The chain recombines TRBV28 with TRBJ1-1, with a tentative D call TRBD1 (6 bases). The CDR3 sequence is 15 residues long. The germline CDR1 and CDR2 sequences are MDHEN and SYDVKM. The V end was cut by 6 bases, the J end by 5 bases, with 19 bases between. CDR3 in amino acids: CASRPTDRSTTEAFF. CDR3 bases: TGTGCCAGCAGACCAACCGACAGGAGCACAACTGAAGCTTTCTTT.

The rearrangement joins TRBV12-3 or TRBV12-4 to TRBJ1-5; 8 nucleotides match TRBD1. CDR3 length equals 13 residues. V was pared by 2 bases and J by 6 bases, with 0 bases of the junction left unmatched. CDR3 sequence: CASSLTGGQPQHF. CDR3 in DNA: TGTGCCAGCAGTTTAACAGGGGGTCAGCCCCAGCATTTT.

Here the CDR3 reads CASGGQIEETQYF. The CDR3 DNA is TGTGCCAGCGGCGGGCAGATAGAAGAGACCCAGTACTTC. The chain has TRBV7-2 and TRBJ2-5; the D gene is possibly TRBD2 (5 bases). Trimming stripped 8 bases from V and 3 bases from J, with 13 bases between. CDR1 SGHTA and CDR2 FQGNSA come from the germline V gene. The CDR3 consists of 13 residues.

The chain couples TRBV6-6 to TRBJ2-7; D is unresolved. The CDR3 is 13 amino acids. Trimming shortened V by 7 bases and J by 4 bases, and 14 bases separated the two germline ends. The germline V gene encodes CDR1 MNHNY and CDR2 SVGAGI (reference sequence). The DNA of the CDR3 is TGTGCCAGCACGTATTCTAGTTTGTACGAGCAGTACTTC. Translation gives CASTYSSLYEQYF.

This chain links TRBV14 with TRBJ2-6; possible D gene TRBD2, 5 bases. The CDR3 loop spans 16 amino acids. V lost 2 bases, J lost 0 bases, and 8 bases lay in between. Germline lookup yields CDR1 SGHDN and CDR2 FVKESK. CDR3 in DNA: TGTGCCAGCAGCCAACACCGGGACTCTGGGGCCAACGTCCTGACTTTC. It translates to CASSQHRDSGANVLTF. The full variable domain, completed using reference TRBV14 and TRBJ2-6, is EAGVTQFPSHSVIEKGQTVTLRCDPISGHDNLYWYRRVMGKEIKFLLHFVKESKQDESGMPNNRFLAERTGGTYSTLKVQPAELEDSGVYFCASSQHRDSGANVLTFGAGSRLTVL.

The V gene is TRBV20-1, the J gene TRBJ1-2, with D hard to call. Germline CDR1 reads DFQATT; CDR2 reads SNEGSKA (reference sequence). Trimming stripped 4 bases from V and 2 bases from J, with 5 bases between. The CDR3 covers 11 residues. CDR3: CSATGNYGYTF. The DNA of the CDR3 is TGCAGTGCTACAGGAAACTATGGCTACACCTTC.

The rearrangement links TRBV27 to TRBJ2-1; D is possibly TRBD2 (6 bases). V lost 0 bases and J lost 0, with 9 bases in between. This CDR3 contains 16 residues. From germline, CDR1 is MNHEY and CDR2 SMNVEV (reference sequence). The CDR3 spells CASSLSLTSSYNEQFF. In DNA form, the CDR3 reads TGTGCCAGCAGTTTATCCCTGACTAGCTCCTACAATGAGCAGTTCTTC.

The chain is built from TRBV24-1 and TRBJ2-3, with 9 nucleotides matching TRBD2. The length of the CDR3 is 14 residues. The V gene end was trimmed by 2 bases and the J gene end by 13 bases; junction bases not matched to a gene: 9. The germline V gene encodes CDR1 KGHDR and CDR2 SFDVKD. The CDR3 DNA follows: TGTGCCACCAGTGATTCCGACGGGACTAGCTTCAAGTATTTT. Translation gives CATSDSDGTSFKYF.

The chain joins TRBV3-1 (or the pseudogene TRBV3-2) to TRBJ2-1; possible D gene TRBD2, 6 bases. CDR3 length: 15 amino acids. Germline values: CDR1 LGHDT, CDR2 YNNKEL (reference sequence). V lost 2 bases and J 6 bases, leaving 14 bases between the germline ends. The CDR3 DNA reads TGTGCCAGCAGCCAATTCCTAGTCGGGGGCAATGAGCAGTTCTTC. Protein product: CASSQFLVGGNEQFF.

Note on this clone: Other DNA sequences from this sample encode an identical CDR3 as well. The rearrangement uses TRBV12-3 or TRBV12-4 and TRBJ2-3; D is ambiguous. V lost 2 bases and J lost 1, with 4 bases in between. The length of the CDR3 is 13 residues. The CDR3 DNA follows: TGTGCCAGCAGTTTATCAGGCACAGATACGCAGTATTTT. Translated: CASSLSGTDTQYF.

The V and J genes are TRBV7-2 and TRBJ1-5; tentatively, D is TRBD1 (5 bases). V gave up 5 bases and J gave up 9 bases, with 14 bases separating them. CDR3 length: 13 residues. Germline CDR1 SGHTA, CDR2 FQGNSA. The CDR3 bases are TGTGCCAGCAGCCAGGCGGGGGTTTGGCCCCAGCATTTT. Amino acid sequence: CASSQAGVWPQHF.

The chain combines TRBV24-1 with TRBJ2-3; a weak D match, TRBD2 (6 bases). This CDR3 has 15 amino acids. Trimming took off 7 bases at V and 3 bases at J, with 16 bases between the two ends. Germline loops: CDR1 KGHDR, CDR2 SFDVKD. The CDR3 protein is CATSPTRGMTDTQYF. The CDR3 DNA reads TGTGCCACCAGCCCCACGCGGGGAATGACAGATACGCAGTATTTT.

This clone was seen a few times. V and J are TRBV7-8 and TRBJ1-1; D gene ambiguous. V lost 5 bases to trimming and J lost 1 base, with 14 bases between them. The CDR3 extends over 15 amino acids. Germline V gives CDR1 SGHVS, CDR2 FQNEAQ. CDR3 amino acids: CASSARLFGNTEAFF. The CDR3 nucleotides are TGTGCCAGCAGCGCAAGACTCTTCGGGAACACTGAAGCTTTCTTT.